These 2 T cell receptor beta chains were sequenced from one sample in a study of neoadjuvant anti-PD-1 for oral cavity cancer (dated by TCRdb to 2020 to 2023). Receptors were amplified or captured by the immunoSEQ multiplex PCR assay. TCRdb carries this immuneACCESS record with in-frame sequences only. Its versions omit some clonotypes, under half of them owing to an unresolved V gene in the studies checked, with the rest unexplained. The sample records tens of thousands of clones, 85% to 90% of which are singletons. The biggest ten clones account for around 2.6% of the sample. The intended sense of this specimen's time point label: after neoadjuvant nivolumab, at surgical resection. This specimen was PBMCs, taken after nivolumab (anti-PD-1) treatment. These receptors came from a person aged 35-79 years with oral cavity squamous cell carcinoma.

The chain combines TRBV7-3 with TRBJ1-5; tentatively, D is TRBD1 (5 bases). Trimming stripped 0 bases from V and 3 bases from J, with 6 bases between. Germline assignment: CDR1 SGHTA and CDR2 FQGTGA. The CDR3 extends over 14 amino acids. The CDR3 region has the DNA TGTGCCAGCAGCTTAACAGGGGCCAATCAGCCCCAGCATTTT. Protein product: CASSLTGANQPQHF.

This sequence joins TRBV5-4 and TRBJ1-2, with a weak D call TRBD1 (6 bases). This CDR3 region has 14 residues. Between the trimmed V and J ends, which lost 1 base and 4 bases, there was a span of 11 bases. Germline loops: CDR1 SGHNT, CDR2 YYREEE (reference sequence). CDR3 bases: TGTGCCAGCAGCTTGCGGGGGGCAGGCTATGGCTACACCTTC. Protein product: CASSLRGAGYGYTF.